Sequencing of this T cell receptor beta chain was carried out in a study of CD8 T cells in Susac syndrome. TEMRA cells were FACS-enriched, with CD8+ and CD4+ T cells isolated negatively. RNA in amounts of roughly 0.5 to 1 ug was reverse transcribed with random hexamers. Amplification of TCR beta CDR3 was carried out by immunoSEQ multiplex PCR, which covered 54 Vbeta and 13 Jbeta segments. TCRdb reanalysed the immunoSEQ multiplex PCR reads using MiXCR and keeps one entry per CDR3 protein. The profile shows approximately 94,000 distinct CDR3 sequences, roughly 96% of them singletons. Notes on the study in general: Across the total CD8+ repertoires, fewer than 20 Susac-specific public clones were found. The CD8+ TEMRA repertoires yielded roughly 5 such clones.

Note on this clonotype: No antigen is known for it.

Sequencing was done on a sample of CD8+ T cells from PBMCs. The TCR sequence derives from a human donor with Susac syndrome.

The CDR3 region is CASSLISGSEETQYF. CDR3 bases: TGCGCCAGCAGCTTAATTAGCGGGAGTGAAGAGACCCAGTACTTC. This chain uses TRBV5-1 with TRBJ2-5, with TRBD2 identical over 9 bases. The CDR3 runs 15 residues. Losses at the gene ends were 2 bases for V and 3 bases for J; bases not matched to a gene: 5. Germline V gene lookup returns CDR1 SGHRS and CDR2 YFSETQ.